A selection of T cell receptor beta chains follows, all from one sample in a study of T-cell memory formation after mild COVID-19. TCRdb reprocessed the 5' RACE reads with MiXCR, giving one entry per CDR3 protein. The table has nearly 250,000 distinct CDR3 sequences, 15% seen once. Sequencing was done on a sample of PBMCs or a T cell subset sorted from them (not recorded which). The receptor source for this set is an adult woman who had mild COVID-19 (a few samples of this study predate the infection). Cell type and time point are not known. The CDR3 runs from the conserved cysteine through the conserved F or W. D genes are given only for firm matches. The listing skips clone size in some rows; elsewhere it reads once, few, many or a size class.

d_call,j_call,v_call,clone_size,cdr3_aa,cdr3_nt
TRBD2,TRBJ2-1,TRBV6-5,few,CASSYSPSLAGYNEQFF,TGTGCCAGCAGTTACTCCCCGAGTCTAGCGGGGTACAATGAGCAGTTCTTC
.,TRBJ2-5,TRBV24-1,few,CATSEGRWAKTQYF,TGTGCCACCAGTGAAGGACGTTGGGCGAAGACCCAGTACTTC
TRBD2,TRBJ2-3,TRBV15,.,CATSRGLAGDTQYF,TGTGCCACCAGCAGAGGGCTAGCGGGAGATACGCAGTATTTT
.,TRBJ2-3,TRBV20-1,many,CSAPEGGERTDTQYF,TGCAGTGCCCCGGAGGGCGGAGAGCGCACAGATACGCAGTATTTT
TRBD2,TRBJ2-5,TRBV2,.,CASSGTSRGETQYF,TGTGCCAGCAGTGGGACTAGCCGGGGGGAGACCCAGTACTTC
.,TRBJ1-5,TRBV19,few,CASIHTGMSGQINQPQHF,TGTGCCAGTATTCACACCGGAATGTCAGGACAGATCAATCAGCCCCAGCATTTT
.,TRBJ2-3,TRBV6-5,.,CASSPAGTGTDTQYF,TGTGCCAGCTCTCCGGCCGGGACCGGAACAGATACGCAGTATTTT
TRBD1,TRBJ2-3,TRBV6-1,few,CASSEAPGQGAHTQYF,TGTGCCAGCAGTGAAGCGCCGGGACAGGGGGCACATACGCAGTATTTT
.,TRBJ1-1,TRBV18,.,CASSPWDNLNTEAFF,TGTGCCAGCTCACCATGGGACAATTTGAACACTGAAGCTTTCTTT
.,TRBJ1-3,TRBV14,.,CASSQPVGTGNTIYF,TGTGCCAGCAGCCAGCCTGTGGGGACTGGAAACACCATATATTTT
TRBD1,TRBJ1-4,TRBV20-1,few,CSARRTGDNEKLFF,TGCAGTGCTAGACGGACAGGGGACAATGAAAAACTGTTTTTT
TRBD1,TRBJ1-2,TRBV5-1,few,CASSLTGGSSVGYTF,TGCGCCAGCAGCTTAACAGGGGGATCTTCCGTTGGCTACACCTTC
.,TRBJ2-7,TRBV15,few,CATGLAHSYEQYF,TGTGCCACCGGGCTAGCTCACTCCTACGAGCAGTACTTC
TRBD1,TRBJ1-5,TRBV9,few,CASSPGTGGLNQPQHF,TGTGCCAGCAGCCCCGGGACAGGGGGCCTCAATCAGCCCCAGCATTTT
.,TRBJ1-3,TRBV7-2,few,CASSLNTGMGNTIYF,TGTGCCAGCAGCTTAAACACGGGAATGGGAAACACCATATATTTT
TRBD2,TRBJ2-3,TRBV14,.,CASSQDVLAGADTQYF,TGTGCCAGCAGCCAAGATGTCCTCGCGGGAGCAGATACGCAGTATTTT
TRBD1,TRBJ2-7,TRBV11-2,few,CASSFSGGMSRHEQYF,TGTGCCAGCAGCTTTTCAGGGGGCATGTCCCGGCACGAGCAGTACTTC
.,TRBJ1-6,TRBV23-1,.,CASRRDEESPLHF,TGCGCCAGCCGGCGAGATGAGGAATCACCCCTCCACTTT
.,TRBJ2-7,TRBV12-3/TRBV12-4,once,CASSLGSKHYEQYF,TGTGCCAGCAGTTTAGGCTCGAAACACTACGAGCAGTACTTC
.,TRBJ2-1,TRBV4-1,many,CASSQDRGIHNNEQFF,TGCGCCAGCAGCCAAGATCGCGGGATCCACAACAATGAGCAGTTCTTC
.,TRBJ2-5,TRBV10-2,many,CASSVGGWGETQYF,TGCGCCAGCAGTGTGGGAGGATGGGGAGAGACCCAGTACTTC
.,TRBJ2-7,TRBV18,.,CASSPVVTYEQYF,TGTGCCAGCTCACCAGTGGTTACCTACGAGCAGTACTTC